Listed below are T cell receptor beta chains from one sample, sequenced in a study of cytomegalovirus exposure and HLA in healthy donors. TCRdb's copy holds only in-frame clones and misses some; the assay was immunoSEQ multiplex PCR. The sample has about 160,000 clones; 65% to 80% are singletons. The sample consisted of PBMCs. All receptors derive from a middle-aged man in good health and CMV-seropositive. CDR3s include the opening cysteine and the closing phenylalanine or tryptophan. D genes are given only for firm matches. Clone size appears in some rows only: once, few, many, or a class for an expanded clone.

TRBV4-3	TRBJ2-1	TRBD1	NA	CASSQGQSSYNEQFF	TGCGCCAGCAGCCAGGGACAGAGCTCCTACAATGAGCAGTTCTTC
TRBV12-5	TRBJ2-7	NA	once	CASGFAGPYEQYF	TGTGCTAGTGGTTTCGCGGGGCCCTACGAGCAGTACTTC
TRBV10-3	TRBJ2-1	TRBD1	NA	CAIRTGTGGVNEQFF	TGTGCCATCAGGACCGGGACAGGGGGCGTCAATGAGCAGTTCTTC
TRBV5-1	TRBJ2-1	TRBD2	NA	CASSLVSGRATGNEQFF	TGCGCCAGCAGCTTGGTTAGCGGGAGGGCCACGGGAAATGAGCAGTTCTTC
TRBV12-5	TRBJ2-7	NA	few	CASAEGKGYEQYF	TGTGCTAGTGCCGAGGGAAAAGGGTACGAGCAGTACTTC
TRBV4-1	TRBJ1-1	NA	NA	CASSQEQSLNTEAFF	TGCGCCAGCAGCCAAGAACAGAGCCTGAACACTGAAGCTTTCTTT
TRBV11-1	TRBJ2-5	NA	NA	CASSPHRETQYF	TGTGCCAGCAGCCCCCATCGGGAGACCCAGTACTTC
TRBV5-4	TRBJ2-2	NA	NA	CASRMGGAGPNTGELFF	TGTGCCAGCAGGATGGGGGGGGCGGGCCCGAACACCGGGGAGCTGTTTTTT
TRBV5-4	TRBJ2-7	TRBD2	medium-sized	CASSPQGGRNEQYF	TGTGCCAGCAGCCCGCAGGGAGGGCGAAACGAGCAGTACTTC
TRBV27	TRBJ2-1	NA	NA	CASRRVGFGDEQFF	TGTGCCAGCCGTCGGGTCGGGTTTGGCGATGAGCAGTTCTTC
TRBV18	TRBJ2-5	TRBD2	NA	CASSLKPPGGPIQETQYF	TGTGCCAGCTCCCTGAAGCCGCCGGGAGGGCCGATCCAAGAGACCCAGTACTTC
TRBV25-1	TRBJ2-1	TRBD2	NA	CASSEAYTGRAGDEQFF	TGTGCCAGCAGTGAAGCTTACACCGGGAGGGCCGGAGATGAGCAGTTCTTC
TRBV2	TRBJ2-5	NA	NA	CASEGFGRGETQYF	TGTGCCAGCGAGGGGTTCGGGAGAGGTGAGACCCAGTACTTC
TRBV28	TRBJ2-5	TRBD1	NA	CASSLLTGGKETQYF	TGTGCCAGCAGCCTCCTCACAGGGGGCAAAGAGACCCAGTACTTC
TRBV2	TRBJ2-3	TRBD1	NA	CASSGPGQGATDTQYF	TGTGCCAGCAGTGGACCGGGACAGGGGGCAACAGATACGCAGTATTTT
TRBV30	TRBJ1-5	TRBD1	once	CAWSRQGVRPQHF	TGTGCCTGGAGTAGACAGGGTGTAAGGCCCCAGCATTTT
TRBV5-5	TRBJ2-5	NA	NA	CASSQGREETQYF	TGTGCCAGCAGCCAAGGCAGGGAAGAGACCCAGTACTTC
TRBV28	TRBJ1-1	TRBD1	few	CATGQDLLNTEAFF	TGTGCCACGGGACAGGACCTTTTGAACACTGAAGCTTTCTTT
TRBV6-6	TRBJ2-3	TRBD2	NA	CAAGRGGGFDTDTQYF	TGTGCCGCCGGGAGGGGCGGCGGCTTCGACACAGATACGCAGTATTTT
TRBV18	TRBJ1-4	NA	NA	CASLAGKGVNEKLFF	TGTGCCAGTTTAGCCGGCAAAGGGGTTAATGAAAAACTGTTTTTT
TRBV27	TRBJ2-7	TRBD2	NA	CASSRAGLVYEQYF	TGTGCCAGCAGTAGGGCGGGACTAGTCTACGAGCAGTACTTC
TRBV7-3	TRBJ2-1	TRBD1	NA	CASSFRQGANEQFF	TGTGCCAGCAGCTTTAGACAGGGGGCGAATGAGCAGTTCTTC
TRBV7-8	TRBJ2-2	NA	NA	CASSLARRTGELFF	TGTGCCAGCAGCTTAGCGCGGCGGACCGGGGAGCTGTTTTTT
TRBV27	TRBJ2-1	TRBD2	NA	CASSLGTSPSSEQFF	TGTGCCAGCAGTTTAGGGACTAGCCCCTCGAGTGAGCAGTTCTTC
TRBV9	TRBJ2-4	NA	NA	CASSVGGDSKNIQYF	TGTGCCAGCAGCGTAGGAGGGGACTCCAAAAACATTCAGTACTTC
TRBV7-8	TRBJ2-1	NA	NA	CASSFGGAGWRLDNEQFF	TGTGCCAGCAGCTTTGGTGGAGCGGGCTGGAGGCTCGACAATGAGCAGTTCTTC
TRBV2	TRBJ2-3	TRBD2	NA	CASSELSGIENTQYF	TGTGCCAGCAGTGAATTGAGCGGGATCGAAAATACGCAGTATTTT
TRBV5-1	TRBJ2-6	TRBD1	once	CASRPGTGSSGANVLTF	TGCGCCAGCAGACCCGGGACAGGGTCTTCTGGGGCCAACGTCCTGACTTTC
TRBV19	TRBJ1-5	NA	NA	CASRESNGPQHF	TGTGCCAGTAGGGAGTCGAACGGGCCCCAGCATTTT
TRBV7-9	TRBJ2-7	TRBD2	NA	CASSLEALAGLRYF	TGTGCCAGCAGCTTAGAGGCACTAGCGGGATTGAGATACTTC
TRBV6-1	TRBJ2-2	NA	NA	CARSWELFF	TGTGCGAGGTCTTGGGAGCTGTTTTTT
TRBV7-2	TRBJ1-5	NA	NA	CASSPPGQPQHF	TGTGCCAGCAGCCCCCCGGGTCAGCCCCAGCATTTT
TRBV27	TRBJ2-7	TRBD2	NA	CASMRLAGGTARVEQYF	TGTGCCAGCATGAGGCTAGCGGGAGGCACCGCCCGGGTCGAGCAGTACTTC
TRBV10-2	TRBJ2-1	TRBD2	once	CASSESKGLVFHNEQFF	TGCGCCAGCAGTGAGTCGAAGGGACTAGTATTTCACAATGAGCAGTTCTTC
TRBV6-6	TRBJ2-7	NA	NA	CASSIKPGEQYF	TGTGCCAGCAGTATAAAACCGGGTGAGCAGTACTTC
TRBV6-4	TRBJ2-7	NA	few	CASTFSAPSTEQYF	TGTGCCAGCACTTTTAGCGCGCCCAGCACGGAGCAGTACTTC
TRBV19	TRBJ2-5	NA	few	CASSMDSYRETQYF	TGTGCCAGTAGTATGGACTCCTACCGGGAGACCCAGTACTTC
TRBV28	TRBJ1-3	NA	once	CASSFDRTSGNTIYF	TGTGCCAGCAGTTTCGACAGGACCTCTGGAAACACCATATATTTT
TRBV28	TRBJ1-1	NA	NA	CATGLDTEAFF	TGTGCCACAGGGTTGGACACTGAAGCTTTCTTT
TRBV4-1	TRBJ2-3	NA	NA	CASSQERGGNSDTQYF	TGCGCCAGCAGCCAAGAGAGGGGCGGGAACAGTGATACGCAGTATTTT
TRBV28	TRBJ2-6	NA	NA	CASTPATGANVLTF	TGTGCCAGCACCCCTGCGACTGGGGCCAACGTCCTGACTTTC
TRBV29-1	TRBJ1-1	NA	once	CSVDSPNTEAFF	TGCAGCGTTGATAGCCCCAACACTGAAGCTTTCTTT
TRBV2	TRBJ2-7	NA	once	CASSVLQGYEQYF	TGTGCCAGCAGTGTGTTACAGGGTTACGAGCAGTACTTC
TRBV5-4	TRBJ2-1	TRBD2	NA	CASSSSGSGRILYEQFF	TGTGCCAGCAGCTCCTCGGGTAGCGGGAGGATTTTGTATGAGCAGTTCTTC
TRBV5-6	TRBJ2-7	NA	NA	CASTLGTISSYEQYF	TGTGCCAGCACGCTAGGGACAATAAGTTCCTACGAGCAGTACTTC
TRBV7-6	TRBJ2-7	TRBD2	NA	CASSSRLAGGPYEQYF	TGTGCCAGCAGCTCCCGACTAGCGGGAGGGCCCTACGAGCAGTACTTC
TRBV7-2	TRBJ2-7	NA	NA	CASGRYDGEQYF	TGTGCCAGCGGGAGGTACGACGGCGAGCAGTACTTC